The clone carrying this T cell receptor beta chain was detected ten times or more. Its antigen is still unknown. One entry per CDR3 protein, called by TCRdb with MiXCR from the reads. This table holds some 560,000 distinct CDR3 sequences, 40% found once. This specimen comes from a study of T cell repertoires in cytomegalovirus infection. Study-level information: Recently identified HLA-C-restricted CMV epitopes and well-studied HLA-B-restricted CMV epitopes were used by the study. The public TCR beta signatures pointed to both CMV infection and matching HLA type.

The germline V gene has CDR1 SGHVS and CDR2 FNYEAQ. This CDR3 comprises 14 residues. V lost 1 base and J 0 bases, leaving 6 bases between the germline ends. The material sequenced was cultured PBMCs, taken from culture after CMV antigen stimulation. The sequence came from a human donor in good health (CMV status not recorded). Some clones in this sample may be carry-over from other donors' samples. The chain joins TRBV7-6 to TRBJ1-1; no firm D call. CDR3 DNA sequence: TGTGCCAGCAGCTTAGACAGAATGAACACTGAAGCTTTCTTT. It translates to CASSLDRMNTEAFF.